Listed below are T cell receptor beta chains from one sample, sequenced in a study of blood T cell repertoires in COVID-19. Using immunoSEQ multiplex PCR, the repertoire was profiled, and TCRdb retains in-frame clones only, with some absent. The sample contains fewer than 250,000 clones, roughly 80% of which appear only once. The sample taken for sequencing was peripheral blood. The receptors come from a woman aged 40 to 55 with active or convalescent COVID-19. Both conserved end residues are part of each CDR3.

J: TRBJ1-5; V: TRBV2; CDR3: CASRQGVSGNQPQHF
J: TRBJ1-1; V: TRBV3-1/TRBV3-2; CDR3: CASKTMNTEAFF
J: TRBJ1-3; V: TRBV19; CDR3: CASSIGRGYGNTIYF
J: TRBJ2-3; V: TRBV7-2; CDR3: CASSPDSGGTDTQYF
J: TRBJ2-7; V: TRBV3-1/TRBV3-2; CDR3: CASSQRQGILDRQLATSYEQYF
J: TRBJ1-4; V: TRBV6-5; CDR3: CASSYSPTGEKLFF
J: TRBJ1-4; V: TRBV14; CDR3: CASSPIQGTNEKLFF
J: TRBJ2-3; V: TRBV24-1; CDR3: CATSEPYLAGSGGTDTQYF
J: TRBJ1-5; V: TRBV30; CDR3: CAWSLGAGEQPQHF
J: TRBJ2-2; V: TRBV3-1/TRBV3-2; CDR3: CASSQDPSGSDTGELFF
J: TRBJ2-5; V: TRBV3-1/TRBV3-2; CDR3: CASSHITGGAGETQYF
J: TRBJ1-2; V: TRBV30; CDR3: CAWSWDRGRTNYGYTF
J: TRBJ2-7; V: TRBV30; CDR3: CAWSRSGYEQYF
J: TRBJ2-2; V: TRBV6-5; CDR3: CASSYPGQGGGELFF
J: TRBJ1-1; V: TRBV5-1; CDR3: CASSFYKGGMNTEAFF
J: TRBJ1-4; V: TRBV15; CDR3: CATRDPGGREKLFF
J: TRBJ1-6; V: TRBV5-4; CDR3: CASSFTRGLNSPLHF
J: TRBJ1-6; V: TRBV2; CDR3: CASSVAGGADNSPLHF
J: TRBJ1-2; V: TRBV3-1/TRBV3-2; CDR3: CASSHQTGEYGYTF
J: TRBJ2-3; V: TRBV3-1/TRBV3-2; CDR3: CASSQGLAGMPDTQYF
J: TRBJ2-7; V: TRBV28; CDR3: CASSPLLGTAFYEQYF
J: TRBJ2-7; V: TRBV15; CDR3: CATSRINSGRPNEQYF
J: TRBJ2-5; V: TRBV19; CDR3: CASSESGGGARETQYF
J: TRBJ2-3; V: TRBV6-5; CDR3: CASSLAGVLDTQYF
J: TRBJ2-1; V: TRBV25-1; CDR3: CASSGGQGVNEQFF
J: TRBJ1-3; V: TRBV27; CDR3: CASSRTGSGTIYF
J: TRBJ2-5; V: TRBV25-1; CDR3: CASSEPDRYQETQYF
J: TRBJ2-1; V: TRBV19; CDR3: CASSSRPGLHYNEQFF
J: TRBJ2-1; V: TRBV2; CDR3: CASLPQGWNEQFF
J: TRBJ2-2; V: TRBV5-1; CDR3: CASSFNSGADTGELFF
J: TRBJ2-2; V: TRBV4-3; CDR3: CASSLLPRAESGELFF
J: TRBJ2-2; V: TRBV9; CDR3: CASSSYPGIGGELFF
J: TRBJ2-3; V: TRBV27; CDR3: CASSLFGERTDTQYF
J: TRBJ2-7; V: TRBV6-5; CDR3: CASRPGQGGRYEQYF
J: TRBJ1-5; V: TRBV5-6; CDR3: CASSLQGGDQPQHF
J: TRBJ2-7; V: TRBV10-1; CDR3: CASTDTVSYEQYF
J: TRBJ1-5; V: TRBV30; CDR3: CAWQYPYSNQPQHF
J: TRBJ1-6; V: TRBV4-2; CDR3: CASSQDYGGNSPLHF
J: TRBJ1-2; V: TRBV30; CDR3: CAAGQGVYGYTF
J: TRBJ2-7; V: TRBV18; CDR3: CASSPTNIGPRHGREGLSHEQYF